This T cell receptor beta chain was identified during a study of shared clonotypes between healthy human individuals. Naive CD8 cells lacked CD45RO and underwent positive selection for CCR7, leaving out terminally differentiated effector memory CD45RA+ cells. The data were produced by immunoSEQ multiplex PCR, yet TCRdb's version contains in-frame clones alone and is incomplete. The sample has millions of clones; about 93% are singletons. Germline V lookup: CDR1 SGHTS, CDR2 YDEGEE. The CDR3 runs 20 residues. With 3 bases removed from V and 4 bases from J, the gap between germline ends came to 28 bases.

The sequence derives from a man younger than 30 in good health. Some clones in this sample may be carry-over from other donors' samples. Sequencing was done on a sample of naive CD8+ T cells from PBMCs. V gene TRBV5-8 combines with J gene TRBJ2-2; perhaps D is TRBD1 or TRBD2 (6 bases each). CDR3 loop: CASSWEDSWRSEWGTGELFF. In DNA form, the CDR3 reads TGTGCCAGCAGCTGGGAGGACAGTTGGCGGAGTGAGTGGGGCACCGGGGAGCTGTTTTTT.